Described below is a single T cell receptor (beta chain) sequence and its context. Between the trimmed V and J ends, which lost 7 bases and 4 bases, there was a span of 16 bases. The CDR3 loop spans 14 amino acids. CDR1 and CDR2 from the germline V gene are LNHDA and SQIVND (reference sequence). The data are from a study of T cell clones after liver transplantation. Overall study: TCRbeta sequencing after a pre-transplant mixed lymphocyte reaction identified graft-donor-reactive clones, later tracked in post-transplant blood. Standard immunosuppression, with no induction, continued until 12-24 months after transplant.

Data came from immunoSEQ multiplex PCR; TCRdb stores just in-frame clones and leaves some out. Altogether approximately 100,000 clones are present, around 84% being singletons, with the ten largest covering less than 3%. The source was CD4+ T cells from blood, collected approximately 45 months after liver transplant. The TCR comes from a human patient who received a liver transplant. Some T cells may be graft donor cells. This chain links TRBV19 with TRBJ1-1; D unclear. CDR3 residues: CASKDRERGTEAFF. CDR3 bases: TGTGCCAGTAAGGATAGGGAGAGAGGCACTGAAGCTTTCTTT.